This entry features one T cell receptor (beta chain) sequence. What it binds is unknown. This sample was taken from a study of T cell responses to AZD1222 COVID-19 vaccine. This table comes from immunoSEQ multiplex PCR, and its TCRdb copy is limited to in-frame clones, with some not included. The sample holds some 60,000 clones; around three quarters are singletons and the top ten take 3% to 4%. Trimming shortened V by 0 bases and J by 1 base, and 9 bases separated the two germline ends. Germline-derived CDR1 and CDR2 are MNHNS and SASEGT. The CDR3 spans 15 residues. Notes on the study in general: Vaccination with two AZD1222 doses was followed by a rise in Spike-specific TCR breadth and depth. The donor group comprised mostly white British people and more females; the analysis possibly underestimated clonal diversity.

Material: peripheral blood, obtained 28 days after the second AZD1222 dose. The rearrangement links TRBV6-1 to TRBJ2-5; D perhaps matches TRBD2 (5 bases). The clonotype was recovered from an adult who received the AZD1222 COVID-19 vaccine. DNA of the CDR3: TGTGCCAGCAGTGAAGCCCGGGGAGCCCAAGAGACCCAGTACTTC. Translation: CASSEARGAQETQYF.